This entry lists 8 T cell receptor beta chains sequenced from one sample in a study of cytomegalovirus exposure and HLA in healthy donors. Researchers ran the PCR with 60 Vbeta and 13 Jbeta primers. Assay: immunoSEQ multiplex PCR; the TCRdb copy retains only in-frame clones and omits some. Of about 160,000 clones in the sample, about 76% were seen once. Sequencing was performed on PBMCs. All receptors come from a female donor in good health and CMV-seronegative.

This chain connects TRBV30 to TRBJ1-2; D is ambiguous. Germline CDR1 GTSNPN, CDR2 SVGIG (reference sequence). The CDR3 is made up of 14 amino acids. This chain's CDR3 is CTAIRWGVNYGYTF. The DNA of the CDR3 is TGTACGGCTATCCGATGGGGAGTTAACTATGGCTACACCTTC.

The chain uses TRBV10-1 and TRBJ2-7; 8 positions agree with TRBD1. This CDR3 has 15 residues. The V gene's germline CDR1 is WNHNN and CDR2 SYGVQD (reference sequence). The junction had 6 bases not matched to a gene; V was cut back by 0 bases and J by 5 bases. The CDR3 bases are TGCGCCAGCAGTGAGTCGGTCAGGGGGCACCACGAGCAGTACTTC. Translating gives CASSESVRGHHEQYF.

As for this clone: A junction end diverges from the germline sequence, so it may reflect a read error. This chain links TRBV30 with TRBJ1-1, with D perhaps TRBD1 (5 bases). The length of the CDR3 is 14 residues. CDR1 and CDR2 (germline): GTSNPN, SVGIG (reference sequence). CDR3: CAWSATRKEGAFTF. In DNA form, the CDR3 reads TGTGCCTGGAGTGCCACGCGAAAGGAAGGGGCCTTCACGTTT.

This chain joins TRBV30 and TRBJ2-7; TRBD1 matches 8 bases. The CDR3 spans 13 residues. The V segment lost 2 bases and the J segment 6 bases; nucleotides outside the gene matches: 6. CDR1 and CDR2 from the germline V gene are GTSNPN and SVGIG (reference sequence). The CDR3 DNA reads as TGTGCCTGGAGTTTACTGACAGGGGTCGAGCAGTACTTC. Its translation: CAWSLLTGVEQYF.

This clone was counted only a few times. The V gene is TRBV25-1, the J gene TRBJ1-2; 7 nucleotides agree with TRBD1. V shed 3 bases and J 2 bases; nucleotides not matched to a gene: 3. CDR1 and CDR2 from the germline V gene are MGHDK and SYGVNS. This CDR3 is 14 amino acids long. CDR3 bases: TGTGCCAGCAGTGAGACAGGGCTCAACTATGGCTACACCTTC. It specifies CASSETGLNYGYTF.

This clone is a singleton in its sample. The rearrangement uses TRBV11-2 and TRBJ1-1, with D uncertain. Germline V gene data show CDR1 as SGHAT and CDR2 as FQNNGV. The CDR3 totals 12 residues. V lost 5 bases to trimming and J lost 1 base, with 5 bases between them. The CDR3 DNA follows: TGTGCCAGCAGCCCCAGGAACACTGAAGCTTTCTTT. Translated: CASSPRNTEAFF.

The genes are TRBV19 and TRBJ2-2, with TRBD2 matching over 10 bases. Germline CDR1 reads LNHDA; CDR2 reads SQIVND (reference sequence). Trimming cost V 1 base and J 0 bases; bases outside gene matches: 5. CDR3 length equals 18 residues. The CDR3 region is CASSIGPSGRSNTGELFF. The DNA of the CDR3 is TGTGCCAGTAGTATAGGTCCTAGCGGGAGATCGAACACCGGGGAGCTGTTTTTT.

V and J are TRBV10-3 and TRBJ2-7; 15 bases map to TRBD2. V lost 4 bases and J lost 0; bases outside the gene matches: 7. The germline V gene has CDR1 ENHRY and CDR2 SYGVKD. This CDR3 is 18 amino acids long. CDR3 nucleotide sequence: TGTGCCATCAGTGGGGGACTAGCGGGAGGTGGTAGCTCCTACGAGCAGTACTTC. It encodes CAISGGLAGGGSSYEQYF.